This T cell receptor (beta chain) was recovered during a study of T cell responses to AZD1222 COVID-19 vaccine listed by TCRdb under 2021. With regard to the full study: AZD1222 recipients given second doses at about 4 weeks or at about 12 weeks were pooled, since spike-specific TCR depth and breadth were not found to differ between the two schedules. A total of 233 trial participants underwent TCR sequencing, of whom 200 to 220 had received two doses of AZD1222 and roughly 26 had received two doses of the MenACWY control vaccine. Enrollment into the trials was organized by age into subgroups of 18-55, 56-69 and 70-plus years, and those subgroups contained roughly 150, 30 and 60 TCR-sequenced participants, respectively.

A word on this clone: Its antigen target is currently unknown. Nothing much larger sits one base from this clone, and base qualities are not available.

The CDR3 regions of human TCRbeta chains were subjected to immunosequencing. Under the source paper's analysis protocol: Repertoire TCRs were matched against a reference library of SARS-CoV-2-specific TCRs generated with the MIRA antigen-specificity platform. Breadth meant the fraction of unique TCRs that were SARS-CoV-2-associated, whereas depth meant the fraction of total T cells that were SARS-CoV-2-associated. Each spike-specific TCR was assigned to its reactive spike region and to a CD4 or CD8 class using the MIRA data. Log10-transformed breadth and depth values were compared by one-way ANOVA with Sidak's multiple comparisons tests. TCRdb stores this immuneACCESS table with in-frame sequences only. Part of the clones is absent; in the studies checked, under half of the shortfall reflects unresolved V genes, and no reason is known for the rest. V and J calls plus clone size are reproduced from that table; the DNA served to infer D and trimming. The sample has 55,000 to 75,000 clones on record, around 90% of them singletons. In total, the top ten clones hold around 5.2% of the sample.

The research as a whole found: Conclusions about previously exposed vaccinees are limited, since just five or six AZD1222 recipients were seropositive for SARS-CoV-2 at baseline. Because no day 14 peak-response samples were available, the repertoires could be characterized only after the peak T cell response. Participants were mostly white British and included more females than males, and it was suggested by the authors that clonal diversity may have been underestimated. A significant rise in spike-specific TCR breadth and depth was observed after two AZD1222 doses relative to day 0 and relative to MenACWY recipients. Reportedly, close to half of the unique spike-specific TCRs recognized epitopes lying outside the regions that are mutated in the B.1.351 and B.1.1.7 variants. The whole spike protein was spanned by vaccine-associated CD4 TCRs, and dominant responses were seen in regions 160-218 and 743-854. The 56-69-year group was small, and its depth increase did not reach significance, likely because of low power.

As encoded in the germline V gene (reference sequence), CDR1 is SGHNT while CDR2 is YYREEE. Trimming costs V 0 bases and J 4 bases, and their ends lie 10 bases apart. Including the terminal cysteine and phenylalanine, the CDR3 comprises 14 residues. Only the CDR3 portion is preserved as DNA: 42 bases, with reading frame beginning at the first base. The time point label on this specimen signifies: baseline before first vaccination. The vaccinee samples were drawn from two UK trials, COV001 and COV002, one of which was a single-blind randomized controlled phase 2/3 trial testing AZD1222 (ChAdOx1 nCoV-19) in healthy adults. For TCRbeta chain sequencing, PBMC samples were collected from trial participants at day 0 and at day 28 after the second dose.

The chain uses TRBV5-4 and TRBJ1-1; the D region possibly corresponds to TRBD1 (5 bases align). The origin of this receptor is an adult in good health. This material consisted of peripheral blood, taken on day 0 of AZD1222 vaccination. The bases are TGTGCCAGCAGCTTGGGCCAGGGTAGCACTGAAGCTTTCTTT. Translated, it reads CASSLGQGSTEAFF.